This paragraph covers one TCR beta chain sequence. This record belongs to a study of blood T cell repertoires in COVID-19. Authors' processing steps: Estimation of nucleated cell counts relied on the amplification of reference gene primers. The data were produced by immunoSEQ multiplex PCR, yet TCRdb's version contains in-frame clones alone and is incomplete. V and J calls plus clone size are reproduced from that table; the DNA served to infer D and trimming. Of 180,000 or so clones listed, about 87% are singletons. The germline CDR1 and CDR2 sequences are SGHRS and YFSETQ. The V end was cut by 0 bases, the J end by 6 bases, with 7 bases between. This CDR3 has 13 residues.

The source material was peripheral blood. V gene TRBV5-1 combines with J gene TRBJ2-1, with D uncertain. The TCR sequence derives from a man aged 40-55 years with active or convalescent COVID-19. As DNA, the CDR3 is TGCGCCAGCAGCTTGGCCAGACTCAATGAGCAGTTCTTC. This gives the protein CASSLARLNEQFF.